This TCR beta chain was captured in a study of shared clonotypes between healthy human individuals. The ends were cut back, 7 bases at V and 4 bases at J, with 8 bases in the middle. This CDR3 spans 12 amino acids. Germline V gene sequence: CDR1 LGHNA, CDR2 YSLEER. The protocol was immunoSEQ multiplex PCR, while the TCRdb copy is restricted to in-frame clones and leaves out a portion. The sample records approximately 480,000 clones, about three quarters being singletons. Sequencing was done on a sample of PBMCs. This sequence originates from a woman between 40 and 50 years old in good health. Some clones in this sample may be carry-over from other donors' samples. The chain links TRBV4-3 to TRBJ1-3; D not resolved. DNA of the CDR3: TGCGCCAGCAACAAAAAAGGAAACACCATATATTTT. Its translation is CASNKKGNTIYF.